The clone carrying this TCR beta chain is a singleton in its sample. This specimen belongs to a study of blood T cell repertoires in COVID-19. Study-wide background: The samples span acute and convalescent COVID-19 from the United States, Italy and Spain. T cells, B-cell-depleted T cells, or PBMCs provided the cDNA or gDNA that served as material.

The ends lost 4 bases at V and 0 bases at J; junction bases unmatched: 6. Germline CDR1 MNHEY, CDR2 SMNVEV (reference sequence). This CDR3 is built from 16 residues. Study processing details: Reference gene primer amplification gave nucleated cell count estimates. Sequenced by immunoSEQ multiplex PCR; TCRdb stores in-frame clones only, minus some. The V and J calls and clone size are taken from that table; D and trimming were inferred from the DNA. The repertoire consists of about 290,000 clones, with approximately 86% occurring once and the leading ten covering less than 4.5%. J is TRBJ1-1 and V is TRBV27; 9 bases agree with TRBD1. Input material: peripheral blood. This TCR was sampled from a woman aged 45-65 years with active or convalescent COVID-19. The CDR3 sequence is CASSSHGTGLNTEAFF. Written as DNA, the CDR3 is TGTGCCAGCAGTTCGCACGGGACAGGGTTGAACACTGAAGCTTTCTTT.